This TCR beta chain was found in a study of blood T cell repertoires in COVID-19. Germline CDR1 reads SGHDN; CDR2 reads FVKESK. V lost 4 bases, J lost 6 bases, and 5 bases stayed unmatched. The CDR3 is 13 residues long. Clones were read by immunoSEQ multiplex PCR, and TCRdb kept only the in-frame ones, dropping some. The repertoire holds approximately 220,000 clones, with roughly nine tenths as singletons. The rearrangement joins TRBV14 to TRBJ1-2; 7 bases are shared with TRBD1. The sequenced sample consisted of peripheral blood. The receptor comes from a woman in her 50s with acute or convalescent COVID-19. The DNA for the CDR3 is TGTGCCAGCAGCCCAGGGGGATGGAATGGCTACACCTTC. The encoded protein is CASSPGGWNGYTF.